This T cell receptor (beta chain) was captured by sequencing in a study of cytomegalovirus exposure and HLA in healthy donors. Study information: An earlier analysis identified 117 million unique TCR beta sequences in some 170 million T cells. Study-level findings and limits: It emerged from a later analysis that several of the most significant clusters appeared to be linked to common viral pathogens. Most likely, a cluster of highly shared sequence variants arose as a sequencing artifact. CMV antigen specificity was confirmed in vitro for a few CMV-associated chains.

The CDR3 is 15 amino acids. The germline V gene encodes CDR1 MNHEY and CDR2 SVGAGI. Trimming took off 6 bases at V and 7 bases at J, with 18 bases between the two ends. This clone was picked up a small number of times. Its antigen is still unknown. With 60 Vbeta and 13 Jbeta primers, the PCR was carried out. The table came from immunoSEQ multiplex PCR; TCRdb's copy has only in-frame clones and leaves some out. The sample has roughly 150,000 clones; about 68% are singletons. The TCR comes from a female donor in good health and CMV-seronegative. The sample taken for sequencing was PBMCs. This rearrangement joins TRBV6-5 to TRBJ1-4, with D unclear. CDR3 bases: TGTGCCAGCAGGCGCCGCGGTGGAGGGTTTGAAAAACTGTTTTTT. Its translation is CASRRRGGGFEKLFF.